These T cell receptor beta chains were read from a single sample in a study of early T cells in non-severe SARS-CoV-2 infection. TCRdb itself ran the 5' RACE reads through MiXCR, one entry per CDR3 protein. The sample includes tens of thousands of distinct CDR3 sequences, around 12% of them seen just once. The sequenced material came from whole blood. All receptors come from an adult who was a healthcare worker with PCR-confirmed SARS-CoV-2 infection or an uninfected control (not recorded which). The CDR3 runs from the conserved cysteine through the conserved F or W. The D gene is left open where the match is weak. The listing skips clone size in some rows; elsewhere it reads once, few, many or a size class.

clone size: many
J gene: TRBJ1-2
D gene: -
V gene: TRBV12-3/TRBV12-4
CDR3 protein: CASSLEQGSRYTF
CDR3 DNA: TGTGCCAGCAGTTTGGAGCAGGGCAGTCGCTACACCTTC

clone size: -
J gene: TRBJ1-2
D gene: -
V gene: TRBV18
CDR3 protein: CASSAGGNYGYTF
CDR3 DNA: TGTGCCAGCTCCGCGGGGGGAAACTATGGCTACACCTTC

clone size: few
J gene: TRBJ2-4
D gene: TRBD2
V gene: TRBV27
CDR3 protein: CASSLSPPWTSGAKNIQYF
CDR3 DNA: TGTGCCAGCAGTTTATCGCCCCCTTGGACTAGCGGGGCCAAAAACATTCAGTACTTC

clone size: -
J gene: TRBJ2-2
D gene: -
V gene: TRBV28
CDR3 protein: CASGTPTGELFF
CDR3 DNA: TGTGCCAGCGGGACTCCTACCGGGGAGCTGTTTTTT

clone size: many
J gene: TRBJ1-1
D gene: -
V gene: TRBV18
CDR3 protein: CASSPMGIEAFF
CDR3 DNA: TGTGCCAGCTCACCAATGGGGATTGAAGCTTTCTTT

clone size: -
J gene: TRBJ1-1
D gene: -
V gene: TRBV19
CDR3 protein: CASSISIDTEAFF
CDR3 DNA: TGTGCCAGTTCCATTTCAATTGACACTGAAGCTTTCTTT

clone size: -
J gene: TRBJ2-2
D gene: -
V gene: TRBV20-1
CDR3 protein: CSAHQGNTGELFF
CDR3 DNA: TGCAGTGCTCATCAGGGGAACACCGGGGAGCTGTTTTTT

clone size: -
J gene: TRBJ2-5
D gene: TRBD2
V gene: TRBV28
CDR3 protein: CASSSPGAGVKETQYF
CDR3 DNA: TGTGCCAGCAGTTCCCCCGGCGCGGGAGTTAAAGAGACCCAGTACTTC

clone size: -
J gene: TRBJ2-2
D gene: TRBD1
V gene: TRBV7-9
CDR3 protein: CASSFWTGVQVGELFF
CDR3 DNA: TGTGCCAGCAGCTTCTGGACAGGGGTCCAGGTCGGGGAGCTGTTTTTT

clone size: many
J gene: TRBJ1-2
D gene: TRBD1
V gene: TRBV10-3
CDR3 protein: CAINGQGNYGYTF
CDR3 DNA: TGTGCCATCAACGGACAGGGGAACTATGGCTACACCTTC

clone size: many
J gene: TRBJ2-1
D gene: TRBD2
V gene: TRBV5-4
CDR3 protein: CASSALAGLSYNEQFF
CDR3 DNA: TGTGCCAGCAGCGCTCTAGCGGGGCTTTCCTACAATGAGCAGTTCTTC

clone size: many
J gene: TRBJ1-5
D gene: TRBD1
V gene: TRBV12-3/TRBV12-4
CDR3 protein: CASSLARGQGQPQHF
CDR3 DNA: TGTGCCAGCAGTTTAGCCAGGGGACAGGGGCAGCCCCAGCATTTT

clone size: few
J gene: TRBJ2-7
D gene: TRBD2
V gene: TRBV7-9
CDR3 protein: CASSSTSGRAHEQYF
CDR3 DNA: TGTGCCAGCAGCTCCACGAGCGGGAGGGCCCACGAGCAGTACTTC

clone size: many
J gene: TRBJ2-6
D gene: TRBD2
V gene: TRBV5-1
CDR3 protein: CASSLGLAVEVLTF
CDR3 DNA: TGCGCCAGCAGCTTGGGACTAGCGGTAGAAGTCCTGACTTTC

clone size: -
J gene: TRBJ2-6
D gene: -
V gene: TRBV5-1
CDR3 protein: CASSPQRSGANVLTF
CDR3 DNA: TGCGCCAGCAGCCCCCAACGGTCTGGGGCCAACGTCCTGACTTTC

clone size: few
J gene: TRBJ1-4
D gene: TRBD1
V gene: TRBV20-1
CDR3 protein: CSAGQGKREKLFF
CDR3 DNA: TGCAGTGCTGGACAGGGGAAAAGAGAAAAACTGTTTTTT

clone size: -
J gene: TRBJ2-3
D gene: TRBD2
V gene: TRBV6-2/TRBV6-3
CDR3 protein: CASREVAGPTDTQYF
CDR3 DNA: TGTGCCAGCCGGGAAGTAGCGGGACCCACAGATACGCAGTATTTT

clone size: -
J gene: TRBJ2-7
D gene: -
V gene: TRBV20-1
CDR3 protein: CSAPRDGVYEQYF
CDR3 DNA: TGCAGTGCCCCAAGGGATGGAGTCTACGAGCAGTACTTC

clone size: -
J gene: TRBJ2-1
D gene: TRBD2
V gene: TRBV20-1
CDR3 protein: CSKTGTTLYNEQFF
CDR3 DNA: TGCAGCAAAACCGGGACTACTCTCTACAATGAGCAGTTCTTC

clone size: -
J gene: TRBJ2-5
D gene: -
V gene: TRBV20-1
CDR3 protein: CSAKPYSQETQYF
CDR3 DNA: TGCAGTGCTAAGCCCTACAGCCAAGAGACCCAGTACTTC

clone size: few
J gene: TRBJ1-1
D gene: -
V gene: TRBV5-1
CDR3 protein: CASSLRPTRSNTEAFF
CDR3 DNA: TGCGCCAGCAGCTTGAGACCGACACGGTCGAACACTGAAGCTTTCTTT

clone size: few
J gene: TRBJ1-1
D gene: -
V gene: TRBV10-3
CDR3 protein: CAISESGGLNTEAFF
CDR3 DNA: TGTGCCATCAGTGAGTCAGGGGGGCTGAACACTGAAGCTTTCTTT

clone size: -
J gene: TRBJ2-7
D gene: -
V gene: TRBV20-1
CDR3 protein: CSARPSGYWEQYF
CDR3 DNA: TGCAGTGCTAGGCCCAGCGGGTATTGGGAGCAGTACTTC

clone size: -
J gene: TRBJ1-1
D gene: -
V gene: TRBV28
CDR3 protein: CASSFGDSPMVEAFF
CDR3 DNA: TGTGCCAGCAGTTTTGGTGACAGCCCGATGGTGGAAGCTTTCTTT

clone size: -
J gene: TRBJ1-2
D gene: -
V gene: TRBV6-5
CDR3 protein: CASSYQGYGYTF
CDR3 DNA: TGTGCCAGCAGTTACCAGGGGTATGGCTACACCTTC

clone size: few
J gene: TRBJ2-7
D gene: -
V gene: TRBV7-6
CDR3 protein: CASSGNRDGTYEQYF
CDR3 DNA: TGTGCCAGCAGCGGAAACCGGGACGGGACCTACGAGCAGTACTTC

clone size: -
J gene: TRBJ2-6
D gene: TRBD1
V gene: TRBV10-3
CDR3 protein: CAISESWGQRSSGANVLTF
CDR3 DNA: TGTGCCATCAGTGAGTCATGGGGACAGAGGAGCTCTGGGGCCAACGTCCTGACTTTC

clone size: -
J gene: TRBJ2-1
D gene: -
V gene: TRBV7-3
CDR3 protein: CASSPGSHNEQFF
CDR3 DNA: TGTGCCAGCAGCCCCGGGAGCCACAATGAGCAGTTCTTC

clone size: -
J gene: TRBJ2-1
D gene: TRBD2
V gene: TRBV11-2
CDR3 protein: CASSLSSTSGRNEQFF
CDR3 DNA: TGTGCCAGCAGCTTATCCAGCACTAGCGGGAGAAATGAGCAGTTCTTC

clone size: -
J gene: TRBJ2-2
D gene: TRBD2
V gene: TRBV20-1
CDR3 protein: CSARLGGLETAAGELFF
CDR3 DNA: TGCAGTGCTAGACTGGGGGGACTAGAGACCGCAGCCGGGGAGCTGTTTTTT

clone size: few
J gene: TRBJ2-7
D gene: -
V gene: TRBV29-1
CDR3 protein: CSVEEGGRVLLSYEQYF
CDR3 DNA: TGCAGCGTTGAAGAGGGGGGCAGGGTACTACTCTCCTACGAGCAGTACTTC

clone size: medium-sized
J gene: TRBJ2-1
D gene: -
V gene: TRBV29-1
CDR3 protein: CSVDTPLSSYNEQFF
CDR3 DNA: TGCAGCGTTGACACGCCCTTGAGCTCCTACAATGAGCAGTTCTTC

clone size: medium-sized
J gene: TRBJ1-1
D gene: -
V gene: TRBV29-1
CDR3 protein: CSVQNTEAFF
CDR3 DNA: TGCAGCGTGCAAAACACTGAAGCTTTCTTT

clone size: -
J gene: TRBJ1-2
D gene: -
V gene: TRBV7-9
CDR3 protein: CASSEVSPRQSAYTF
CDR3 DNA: TGTGCCAGCAGCGAAGTTTCCCCCAGGCAGAGTGCCTACACCTTC

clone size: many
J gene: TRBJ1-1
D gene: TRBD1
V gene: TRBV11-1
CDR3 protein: CASSLGQGRGNTEAFF
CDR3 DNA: TGTGCCAGCAGCTTAGGACAGGGAAGAGGGAACACTGAAGCTTTCTTT

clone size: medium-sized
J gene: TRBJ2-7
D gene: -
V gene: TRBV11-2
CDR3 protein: CASSSQGTTASGYRYEQYF
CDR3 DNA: TGTGCCAGCAGCTCCCAGGGGACTACAGCTAGCGGCTACCGGTACGAGCAGTACTTC

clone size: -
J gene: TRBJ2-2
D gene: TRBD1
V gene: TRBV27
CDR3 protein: CASSWDRRNTGELFF
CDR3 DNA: TGTGCCAGCAGTTGGGACAGGAGGAACACCGGGGAGCTGTTTTTT

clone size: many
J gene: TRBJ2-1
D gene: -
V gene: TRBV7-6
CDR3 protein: CASSPFQGNEQFF
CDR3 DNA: TGTGCCAGCAGCCCATTCCAGGGTAATGAGCAGTTCTTC

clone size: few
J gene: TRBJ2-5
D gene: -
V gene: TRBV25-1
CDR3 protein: CAPTPRETQYF
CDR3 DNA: TGTGCCCCCACCCCTCGGGAGACCCAGTACTTC

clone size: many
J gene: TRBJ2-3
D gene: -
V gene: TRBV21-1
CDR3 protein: CASSGHTTDTQYF
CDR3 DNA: TGTGCCAGCAGTGGACATACCACAGATACGCAGTATTTT

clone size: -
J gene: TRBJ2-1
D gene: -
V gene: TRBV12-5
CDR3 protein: CASGTSHEQFF
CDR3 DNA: TGTGCTAGTGGGACCTCGCATGAGCAGTTCTTC

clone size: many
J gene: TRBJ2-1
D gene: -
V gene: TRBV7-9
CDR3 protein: CASSPGAGSYNEQFF
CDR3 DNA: TGTGCCAGCAGCCCAGGGGCAGGGTCCTACAATGAGCAGTTCTTC

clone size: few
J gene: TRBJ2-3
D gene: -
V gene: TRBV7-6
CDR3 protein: CASSPTRHTDTQYF
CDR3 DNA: TGTGCCAGCAGCCCGACTAGACACACAGATACGCAGTATTTT

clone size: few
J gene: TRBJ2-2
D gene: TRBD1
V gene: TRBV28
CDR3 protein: CAARRGQVNTGELFF
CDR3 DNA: TGTGCCGCCCGCCGGGGACAGGTCAACACCGGGGAGCTGTTTTTT

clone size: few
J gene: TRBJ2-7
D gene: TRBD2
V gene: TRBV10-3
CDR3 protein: CAIRGTSGYYEQYF
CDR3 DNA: TGTGCCATCAGGGGGACTAGCGGATACTACGAGCAGTACTTC

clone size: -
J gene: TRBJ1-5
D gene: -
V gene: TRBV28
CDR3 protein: CASSPQGMGQPQHF
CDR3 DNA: TGTGCCAGCAGTCCACAGGGAATGGGGCAGCCCCAGCATTTT

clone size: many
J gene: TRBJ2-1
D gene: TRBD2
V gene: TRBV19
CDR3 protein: CASSIRASGRRDNEQFF
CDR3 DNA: TGTGCCAGTAGTATTAGGGCTAGCGGGAGGCGGGACAATGAGCAGTTCTTC

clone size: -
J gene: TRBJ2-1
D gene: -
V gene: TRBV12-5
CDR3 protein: CASGLVEPKSRPGYNEQFF
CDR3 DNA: TGTGCTAGTGGTTTGGTAGAGCCTAAGAGCAGACCCGGGTACAATGAGCAGTTCTTC

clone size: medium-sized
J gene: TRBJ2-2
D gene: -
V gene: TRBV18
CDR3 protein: CASSPPEVSTGELFF
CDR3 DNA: TGTGCCAGCTCACCACCGGAGGTTTCCACCGGGGAGCTGTTTTTT

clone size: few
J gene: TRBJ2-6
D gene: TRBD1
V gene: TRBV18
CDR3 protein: CASSPTGTGTGANVLTF
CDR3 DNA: TGTGCCAGCTCTCCTACCGGGACAGGGACTGGGGCCAACGTCCTGACTTTC

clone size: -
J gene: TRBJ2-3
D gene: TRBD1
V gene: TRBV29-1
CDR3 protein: CSVEGGQTSTDTQYF
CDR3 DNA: TGCAGCGTTGAAGGGGGACAGACTAGCACAGATACGCAGTATTTT

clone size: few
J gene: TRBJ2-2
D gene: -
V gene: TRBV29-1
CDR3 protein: CSGRYGGDTGGELFF
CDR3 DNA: TGCAGCGGGCGGTACGGGGGCGATACAGGCGGGGAGCTGTTTTTT

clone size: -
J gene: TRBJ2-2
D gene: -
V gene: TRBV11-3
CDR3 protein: CASSLDRSTGELFF
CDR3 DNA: TGTGCCAGCAGCTTAGATAGGAGTACCGGGGAGCTGTTTTTT

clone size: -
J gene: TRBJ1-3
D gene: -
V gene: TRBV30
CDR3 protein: CAWTGYGNTIYF
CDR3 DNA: TGTGCCTGGACGGGCTACGGAAACACCATATATTTT

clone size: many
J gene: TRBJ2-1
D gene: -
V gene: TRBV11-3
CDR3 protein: CASSFARGGTYNEQFF
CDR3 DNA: TGTGCCAGCAGCTTTGCTAGGGGCGGGACCTACAATGAGCAGTTCTTC

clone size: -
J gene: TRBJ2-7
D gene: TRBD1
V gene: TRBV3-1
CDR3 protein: CASSHGQGYIEQYF
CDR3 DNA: TGTGCCAGCAGCCATGGACAGGGGTACATCGAGCAGTACTTC

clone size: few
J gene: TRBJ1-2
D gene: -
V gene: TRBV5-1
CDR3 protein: CASSLPGLYGYTF
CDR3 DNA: TGCGCCAGCAGCTTGCCAGGTTTATATGGCTACACCTTC

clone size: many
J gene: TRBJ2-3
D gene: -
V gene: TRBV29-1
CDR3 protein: CSVGFRLSTDTQYF
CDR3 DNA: TGCAGCGTTGGTTTTCGACTCAGCACAGATACGCAGTATTTT